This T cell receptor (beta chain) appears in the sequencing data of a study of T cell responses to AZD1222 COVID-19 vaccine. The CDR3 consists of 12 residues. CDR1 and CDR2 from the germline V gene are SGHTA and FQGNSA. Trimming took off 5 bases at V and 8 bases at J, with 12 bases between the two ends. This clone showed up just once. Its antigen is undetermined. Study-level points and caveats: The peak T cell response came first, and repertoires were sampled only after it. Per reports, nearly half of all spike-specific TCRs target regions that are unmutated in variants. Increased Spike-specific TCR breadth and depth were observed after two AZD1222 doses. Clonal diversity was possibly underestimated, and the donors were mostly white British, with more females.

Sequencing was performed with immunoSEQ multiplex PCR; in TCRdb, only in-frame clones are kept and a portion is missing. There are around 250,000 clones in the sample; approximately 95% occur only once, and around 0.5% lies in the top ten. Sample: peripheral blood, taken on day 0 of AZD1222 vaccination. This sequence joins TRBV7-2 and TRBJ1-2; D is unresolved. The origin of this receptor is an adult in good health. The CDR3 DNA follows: TGTGCCAGCAGCCCAACGACACGGGGCTACACCTTC. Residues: CASSPTTRGYTF.